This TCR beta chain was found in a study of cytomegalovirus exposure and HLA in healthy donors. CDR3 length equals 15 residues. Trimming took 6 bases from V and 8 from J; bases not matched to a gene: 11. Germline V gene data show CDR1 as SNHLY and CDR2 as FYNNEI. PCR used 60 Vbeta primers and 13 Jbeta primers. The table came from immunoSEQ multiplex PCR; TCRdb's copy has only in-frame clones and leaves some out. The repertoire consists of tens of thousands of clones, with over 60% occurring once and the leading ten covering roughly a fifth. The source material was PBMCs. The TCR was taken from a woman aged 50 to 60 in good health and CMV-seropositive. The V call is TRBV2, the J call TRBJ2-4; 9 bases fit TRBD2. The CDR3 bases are TGTGCCAGCAGAGAGGGGCGGGGGGGGCAAGACATTCAGTACTTC. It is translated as CASREGRGGQDIQYF.